There are many counts of the clone carrying this T cell receptor (beta chain). What it recognizes is unknown. The CDR3 sequence is 15 residues long. Germline lookup yields CDR1 MDHEN and CDR2 SYDVKM. V trimming: 5 bases; J trimming: 3 bases; junction bases outside the gene matches: 5. The data derive from a study of T cells in Graves' hyperthyroidism and ophthalmopathy. Study-wide results and limits: Most expanded thyroid clonotypes above 0.001 recurred in blood.

Template material for amplifying TCR beta CDR3 regions consisted of RNA transcripts. In the first-round RT-PCR of the TCR CDR3, the HTBI primer set was used. TCRdb re-derived calls from the multiplex PCR reads in MiXCR, one entry per CDR3 protein. Of hundreds of thousands of distinct CDR3 sequences in the sample, roughly 13% are singletons; the top ten hold 9.2%. V and J are TRBV28 and TRBJ2-7; 12 bases map to TRBD2. This TCR came from a woman aged 18-29 years with Graves' hyperthyroidism. The sequenced sample was blood. The CDR3 reads CASSSRLAGDYEQYF. The CDR3 bases are TGTGCCAGCAGTAGTAGACTAGCGGGAGACTACGAGCAGTACTTC.